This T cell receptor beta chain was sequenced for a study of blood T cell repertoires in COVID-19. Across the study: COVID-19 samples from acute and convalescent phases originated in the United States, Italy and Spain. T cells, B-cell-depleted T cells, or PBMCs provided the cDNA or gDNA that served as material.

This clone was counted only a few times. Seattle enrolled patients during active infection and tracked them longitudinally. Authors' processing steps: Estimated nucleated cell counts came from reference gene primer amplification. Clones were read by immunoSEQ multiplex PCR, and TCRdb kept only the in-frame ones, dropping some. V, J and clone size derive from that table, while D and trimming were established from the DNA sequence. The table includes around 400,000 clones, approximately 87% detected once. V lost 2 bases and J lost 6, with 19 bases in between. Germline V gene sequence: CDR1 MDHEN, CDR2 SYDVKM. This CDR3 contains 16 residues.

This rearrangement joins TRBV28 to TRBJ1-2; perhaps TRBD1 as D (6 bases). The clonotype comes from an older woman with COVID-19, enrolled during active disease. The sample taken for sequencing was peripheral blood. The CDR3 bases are TGTGCCAGCAGTTTAAAGGGTGGCGGGGGCTTAGATGGCTACACCTTC. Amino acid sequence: CASSLKGGGGLDGYTF.